The 24 T cell receptor beta chains below come from one sample, sequenced in a study of T cells after yellow fever vaccination. TCRdb redid the calling of the 5' RACE reads with MiXCR, one entry per CDR3 protein. The table records a few hundred thousand distinct CDR3 sequences, under 15% of them present only once. The input for sequencing was CD4+ T cells sorted from PBMCs, taken 15 days after the yellow fever booster vaccination. The receptors were sampled from a man aged 18 to 30 who received the YFV17D yellow fever vaccine.

This clonotype has a handful of counts. DNA of the CDR3: TGTGCCATCAGAACCGGGCTCCACACCGGGGAGCTGTTTTTT. This sequence encodes CAIRTGLHTGELFF. The chain carries TRBV10-3 and TRBJ2-2; D gene uncertain. From germline, CDR1 is ENHRY and CDR2 SYGVKD. CDR3 length equals 14 residues. V gave up 6 bases and J gave up 3 bases, with 11 bases separating them.

There are a few counts of this clonotype. CDR3 coding DNA: TGCGCCAGCGGGCGCCGGGGGCGGGGGGTCACAGATACGCAGTATTTT. It yields the protein CASGRRGRGVTDTQYF. The V and J genes are TRBV5-1 and TRBJ2-3; 8 bases are a match to TRBD2. The CDR3 sequence is 16 residues long. From germline, CDR1 is SGHRS and CDR2 YFSETQ. The V segment lost 7 bases and the J segment 2 bases; nucleotides outside the gene matches: 12.

This clonotype was detected many times. The rearrangement links TRBV3-1 to TRBJ1-1; D uncertain. The V gene lost 4 bases and the J gene lost 5 bases, with 8 bases spanning the gap. Germline V gene data show CDR1 as LGHDT and CDR2 as YNNKEL (reference sequence). CDR3 length: 12 amino acids. The CDR3 DNA follows: TGTGCCAGCAGCCTGACGGATACTGAAGCTTTCTTT. Translated, it gives CASSLTDTEAFF.

This clonotype came up many times. V usage is TRBV6-2 or TRBV6-3 and J usage is TRBJ1-2, with TRBD1 matching 7 bases. The CDR3 has 17 residues. V was clipped by 2 bases and J by 4 bases; unmatched bases: 13. Germline V gene sequence: CDR1 MNHEY, CDR2 SVGEGT. This chain's CDR3 is CASSYPDYRDSFYGYTF. Written as DNA, the CDR3 is TGTGCCAGCAGTTACCCAGATTACAGGGACAGCTTCTATGGCTACACCTTC.

This chain joins TRBV20-1 and TRBJ2-2; D uncertain. CDR3 size: 13 residues. V gave up 1 base and J gave up 4 bases, with 7 bases separating them. Germline V gene lookup returns CDR1 DFQATT and CDR2 SNEGSKA (reference sequence). The CDR3 DNA reads TGCAGTGCTAGAGGACATCCCACCGGGGAGCTGTTTTTT. It specifies CSARGHPTGELFF.

Only a few counts were recorded for this clonotype. J is TRBJ2-7 and V is TRBV28; a weak D match, TRBD1 (5 bases). This CDR3 region has 14 residues. Per the germline V gene, CDR1 is MDHEN and CDR2 is SYDVKM. V lost 5 bases to trimming and J lost 0 bases, with 11 bases between them. The chain's CDR3 is CASSTPDSSYEQYV. The CDR3 coding sequence is TGTGCCAGCAGTACCCCCGACAGCTCCTACGAGCAGTACGTC.

V usage is TRBV7-9 and J usage is TRBJ2-7; TRBD2 matches 8 bases. Germline V gives CDR1 SEHNR, CDR2 FQNEAQ (reference sequence). V lost 5 bases to trimming and J lost 4 bases; unmatched junction nucleotides: 10. CDR3 length: 15 residues. The DNA of the CDR3 is TGTGCCAGCAGCGGGCGGGGGGACGAATTTTACGAGCAGTACTTC. Amino acids: CASSGRGDEFYEQYF.

This clonotype has more than one count but fewer than ten. The V and J genes are TRBV2 and TRBJ2-1, with D maybe TRBD1 (6 bases). Germline V gene sequence: CDR1 SNHLY, CDR2 FYNNEI. This CDR3 is 16 amino acids long. The ends were cut back, 1 base at V and 1 base at J, with 11 bases in the middle. The CDR3 here is CASSEEGVGSYNEQFF. Here the CDR3 DNA reads TGTGCCAGCAGTGAAGAGGGGGTCGGGTCCTACAATGAGCAGTTCTTC.

The rearrangement joins TRBV5-1 to TRBJ2-7; 8 bases are shared with TRBD1. V shed 2 bases and J 7 bases; nucleotides not matched to a gene: 5. The CDR3 runs to 13 residues. Germline CDR1 is SGHRS and CDR2 is YFSETQ. The CDR3 nucleotides read TGCGCCAGCAGCTTACAGGGGGAATGGGAGCAGTACTTC. Translating gives CASSLQGEWEQYF. The complete variable domain, with remaining parts taken from reference TRBV5-1 and TRBJ2-7, reads KAGVTQTPRYLIKTRGQQVTLSCSPISGHRSVSWYQQTPGQGLQFLFEYFSETQRNKGNFPGRFSGRQFSNSRSEMNVSTLELGDSALYLCASSLQGEWEQYFGPGTRLTVT.

The chain combines TRBV7-2 with TRBJ2-2, with 10 bases matching TRBD1. Germline V gives CDR1 SGHTA, CDR2 FQGNSA. This CDR3 has 15 residues. V gave up 4 bases and J gave up 7 bases; unmatched junction bases: 6. The CDR3 here is CASSYDRGPGGELFF. Here the CDR3 DNA reads TGTGCCAGCAGCTACGACAGGGGGCCGGGCGGGGAGCTGTTTTTT.

J is TRBJ1-3 and V is TRBV7-9; no clear D. CDR1 is SEHNR, CDR2 FQNEAQ, per germline (reference sequence). V lost 8 bases to trimming and J lost 0 bases, with 8 bases between them. This CDR3 spans 13 amino acids. The CDR3 region is CASWVSSGNTIYF. The CDR3 DNA follows: TGTGCCAGCTGGGTGAGCTCTGGAAACACCATATATTTT.

CDR3 DNA sequence: TGTGCCACCAGGGTCTATGGCGGGGGAGTCACCGGGGAGCTGTTTTTT. This translates into CATRVYGGGVTGELFF. V is TRBV15 and J is TRBJ2-2; 7 bases agree with TRBD2. This CDR3 is 16 amino acids long. From germline, CDR1 is LNHNV and CDR2 YYDKDF (reference sequence). Trimming took 6 bases from V and 4 from J; bases not matched to a gene: 11.

The table lists this clonotype with a few counts. J is TRBJ2-7 and V is TRBV6-5, with D perhaps TRBD1 or TRBD2 (6 bases each). Germline assignment: CDR1 MNHEY and CDR2 SVGAGI. The CDR3 is made up of 15 amino acids. Trimming left V 6 bases short and J 1 base short, with 16 bases between. The CDR3 DNA reads as TGTGCCAGCAGCAAATTGGGGGGCGCGTCCTACGAGCAGTACTTC. It encodes CASSKLGGASYEQYF.

This clonotype was counted between two and nine times. The chain couples TRBV7-3 to TRBJ2-2, with D uncertain. Per the germline V gene, CDR1 is SGHTA and CDR2 is FQGTGA. CDR3 size: 16 residues. Trimming left V 4 bases short and J 4 bases short, with 16 bases between. The CDR3 nucleotides read TGTGCCAGCAGCTCCCGTGCGCCTAGTGTCACCGGGGAGCTGTTTTTT. It yields the protein CASSSRAPSVTGELFF.

The gene calls are TRBV10-3 and TRBJ1-2, with D unclear. This CDR3 comprises 13 residues. Germline V gene data show CDR1 as ENHRY and CDR2 as SYGVKD. The V and J ends lost 2 bases and 4 bases respectively, with 8 bases between them. The CDR3 is CAISERPGYGYTF. Here the CDR3 DNA reads TGTGCCATCAGTGAGAGGCCCGGCTATGGCTACACCTTC.

As DNA, the CDR3 is TGTGCCAGCAGCATGCGGGGGGCGACCCAGTACTTC. Translated: CASSMRGATQYF. The chain couples TRBV27 to TRBJ2-5, with TRBD2 identical over 8 bases. Germline lookup yields CDR1 MNHEY and CDR2 SMNVEV (reference sequence). This CDR3 is built from 12 residues. The ends lost 6 bases at V and 7 bases at J; junction bases unmatched: 4.

The CDR3 nucleotides are TGTGCCATCAGTGAGTCGGGCAATGAGCAGTTCTTC. Translating it yields CAISESGNEQFF. The J gene is TRBJ2-1, the V gene TRBV10-3; D remains unclear. CDR1 ENHRY and CDR2 SYGVKD come from the germline V gene. The CDR3 runs 12 residues. Trimming removed 0 bases at V and 6 bases at J, with 3 bases between.

This clonotype was detected ten times or more. The chain combines TRBV7-2 with TRBJ1-1, with 8 bases aligning to TRBD1. The V gene's germline CDR1 is SGHTA and CDR2 FQGNSA. J gave up 8 bases and V 6 bases, and 11 bases lay outside the gene matches. CDR3 length equals 14 residues. The CDR3 DNA is TGTGCCAGCAGTCGACCCGGGACAGGAAAAGAAGCTTTCTTT. Its translation: CASSRPGTGKEAFF.

This clonotype was found many times. This chain joins TRBV29-1 and TRBJ2-1; D unclear. V was cut by 5 bases and J by 13 bases, with 15 bases left in between. The CDR3 extends over 11 amino acids. The germline gives CDR1 SQVTM, CDR2 ANQGSEA. CDR3 sequence (DNA): TGCAGCGTTCAAGCCCCGAATCTTCAGTTCTTC. It specifies CSVQAPNLQFF.

The rearrangement joins TRBV2 to TRBJ1-1, with D uncertain. Trimming removed 7 bases from V and 3 bases from J, with 15 bases in between. Germline V CDR1 and CDR2: SNHLY, FYNNEI. The CDR3 totals 14 residues. The CDR3 bases are TGTGCCAGCAAACGGGCGGTAGGGTACACTGAAGCTTTCTTT. This gives the protein CASKRAVGYTEAFF.

This clonotype was observed a handful of times. The rearrangement links TRBV20-1 to TRBJ1-5; D perhaps matches TRBD1 (5 bases). Trimming removed 2 bases from V and 0 bases from J, with 11 bases in between. Looked up from germline, CDR1 is DFQATT and CDR2 is SNEGSKA (reference sequence). The CDR3 runs to 15 residues. The CDR3 here is CSARKTADSNQPQHF. The CDR3 coding sequence is TGCAGTGCTAGAAAGACAGCGGATAGCAATCAGCCCCAGCATTTT.

The rearrangement uses TRBV6-2 or TRBV6-3 and TRBJ1-5; tentatively, D is TRBD1 (5 bases). Germline V gives CDR1 MNHEY, CDR2 SVGEGT. The germline V and J ends were trimmed by 8 bases and 1 base, with 15 bases remaining between them. This CDR3 contains 15 residues. As DNA, the CDR3 is TGTGCCAGCTGCAAGGGGAGACTAAGCAATCAGCCCCAGCATTTT. Translation: CASCKGRLSNQPQHF.

This clonotype turned up a few times. The V gene is TRBV4-2, the J gene TRBJ1-6, with 7 positions matching TRBD1. The J segment lost 8 bases and the V segment lost 6 bases, leaving 4 bases of the junction unmatched. The germline V gene encodes CDR1 LGHNA and CDR2 YNFKEQ. This CDR3 comprises 13 residues. CDR3 DNA: TGTGCCAGCAGGGTCACAGGGGATTCACCCCTCCACTTT. This gives the protein CASRVTGDSPLHF.

This clonotype appeared a few times. The rearrangement uses TRBV4-2 and TRBJ2-5; TRBD2 agrees at 8 bases. The CDR3 has 14 residues. With V trimmed by 5 bases and J by 4 bases, 6 bases remained unmatched. CDR1 and CDR2 (germline): LGHNA, YNFKEQ. As DNA, the CDR3 is TGTGCCAGCAGCGTTAGACGGGGGGGAGAGACCCAGTACTTC. Protein: CASSVRRGGETQYF.